This entry lists 9 T cell receptor beta chains sequenced from one sample in a study of OX40 agonist ivuxolimab in advanced cancers. TCRdb's table, derived via immunoSEQ multiplex PCR, lists solely in-frame clones and lacks some. The table has about 47,000 clones, around nine tenths seen once. The sample consisted of CD4+ or CD8+ T cells sorted from blood, taken in a trial of the OX40 agonist ivuxolimab. Receptors originate from an adult with an advanced solid tumor such as melanoma, head and neck, liver or kidney cancer.

This chain links TRBV11-1 with TRBJ2-2; D call uncertain. CDR3 size: 16 residues. Germline V gives CDR1 SGHAT, CDR2 FQDESV (reference sequence). The germline V and J ends were trimmed by 1 base and 0 bases, with 9 bases remaining between them. The CDR3 DNA is TGTGCCAGCAGCTTAGTTTGGACGGCGAACACCGGGGAGCTGTTTTTT. Its translation is CASSLVWTANTGELFF.

The chain links TRBV30 to TRBJ2-7, with D tentatively TRBD1 (5 bases). CDR3 length: 11 residues. Trimming stripped 5 bases from V and 12 bases from J, with 17 bases between. Per germline, CDR1 GTSNPN and CDR2 SVGIG (reference sequence). CDR3 region: CAWETARSTYF. The DNA for the CDR3 is TGTGCCTGGGAGACAGCCAGAAGCACGTACTTC. The variable domain in full, with the rest retrieved from reference TRBV30 and TRBJ2-7, is SQTIHQWPATLVQPVGSPLSLECTVEGTSNPNLYWYRQAAGRGLQLLFYSVGIGQISSEVPQNLSASRPQDRQFILSSKKLLLSDSGFYLCAWETARSTYFGPGTRLTVT.

The genes are TRBV6-1 and TRBJ2-3, with no clear D. The germline CDR1 and CDR2 sequences are MNHNS and SASEGT. V dropped 1 base and J dropped 9 bases, with 11 bases sitting between them. This CDR3 region has 13 residues. The CDR3 spells CASSEVERATQYF. The CDR3 region has the DNA TGTGCCAGCAGTGAAGTGGAGAGAGCGACGCAGTATTTT.

The V and J genes are TRBV7-6 and TRBJ2-3; D possibly corresponds to TRBD1 (6 bases). The germline V gene has CDR1 SGHVS and CDR2 FNYEAQ. Trimming pared 5 bases from V and 4 bases from J, leaving 19 bases between. The CDR3 spans 16 residues. The CDR3: CASSTWDTRVSDTQYF. The DNA for the CDR3 is TGTGCCAGCAGCACCTGGGACACACGGGTCTCAGATACGCAGTATTTT.

The gene calls are TRBV5-1 and TRBJ2-1; unclear D gene. Deletions cut 4 bases from V and 7 bases from J, with 9 bases between. The CDR3 covers 12 residues. Germline V lookup: CDR1 SGHRS, CDR2 YFSETQ. In DNA, the CDR3 is TGCGCCAGCAGCCCTCCGGGTAATGAGCAGTTCTTC. Amino acids: CASSPPGNEQFF.

The sample holds a few counts of this clone. The sample holds other DNA sequences that translate to the same CDR3. The rearrangement links TRBV19 to TRBJ2-1; 10 nucleotides align to TRBD1. The V gene's germline CDR1 is LNHDA and CDR2 SQIVND (reference sequence). The CDR3 contains 14 residues. Germline trimming cut 6 bases from V and 4 bases from J; bases unmatched to any gene: 3. CDR3 loop: CASSRDRGYNEQFF. DNA for the CDR3: TGTGCCAGTAGCCGGGACAGGGGATACAATGAGCAGTTCTTC.

This chain joins TRBV5-4 and TRBJ2-3; TRBD2 agrees at 12 bases. There are 16 residues in the CDR3. Germline CDR1 and CDR2: SGHNT and YYREEE (reference sequence). V lost 4 bases, J lost 5 bases, and 8 bases stayed unmatched. For the CDR3, the DNA is TGTGCCAGCAGCCCGGGACTAGCGGGCGGTATAGATACGCAGTATTTT. The encoded protein is CASSPGLAGGIDTQYF. Full variable domain (remainder filled in from reference TRBV5-4 and TRBJ2-3): ETGVTQSPTHLIKTRGQQVTLRCSSQSGHNTVSWYQQALGQGPQFIFQYYREEENGRGNFPPRFSGLQFPNYSSELNVNALELDDSALYLCASSPGLAGGIDTQYFGPGTRLTVL.

The rearrangement joins TRBV10-3 to TRBJ2-1, with D maybe TRBD2 (5 bases). CDR1 and CDR2 from the germline V gene are ENHRY and SYGVKD. The CDR3 consists of 12 residues. V was cut by 6 bases and J by 6 bases, with 9 bases left in between. The CDR3 here is CAIRKTSNEQFF. DNA for the CDR3: TGTGCCATCAGAAAAACTAGCAATGAGCAGTTCTTC.

V gene TRBV5-1 combines with J gene TRBJ1-2; D call uncertain. Germline V lookup: CDR1 SGHRS, CDR2 YFSETQ. The CDR3 is 14 amino acids. Trimming took off 7 bases at V and 12 bases at J, with 25 bases between the two ends. CDR3 region: CASGERPRQRPHTF. CDR3 DNA sequence: TGCGCCAGCGGTGAGCGCCCCAGACAACGGCCCCACACCTTC.